A selection of T cell receptor beta chains follows, all from one sample in a study of CD8+ T cells in alopecia areata. Profiling relied on immunoSEQ multiplex PCR, and the TCRdb table lists in-frame clones only, not all of them. The sample has over 150,000 clones, over 55% seen once. The sample in question was CD4+ T cells sorted from blood, obtained at week 0. Every receptor here comes from a human donor with alopecia areata. Each CDR3 is given with its conserved first and last residue. Fields, in order: D gene, clone size, J gene, V gene, CDR3 DNA, CDR3 protein. The D gene is left open where the match is weak. Clone size, where shown, is once, few, many, or a class for clones that have expanded.

D gene: .
clone size: .
J gene: TRBJ2-7
V gene: TRBV5-6
CDR3 DNA: TGTGCCAGCAGCTTGCGTGCCTACGAGCAGTACTTC
CDR3 protein: CASSLRAYEQYF

D gene: .
clone size: .
J gene: TRBJ1-1
V gene: TRBV29-1
CDR3 DNA: TGCAGCGTTGGGGCTATGAACACTGAAGCTTTCTTT
CDR3 protein: CSVGAMNTEAFF

D gene: .
clone size: .
J gene: TRBJ1-2
V gene: TRBV4-3
CDR3 DNA: TGCGCCAGCAGCCAAGACAGCGATATAGCTAACTATGGCTACACCTTC
CDR3 protein: CASSQDSDIANYGYTF

D gene: TRBD1
clone size: .
J gene: TRBJ2-7
V gene: TRBV29-1
CDR3 DNA: TGCAGCGTTGGACAGGGGGCCTACGAGCAGTACTTC
CDR3 protein: CSVGQGAYEQYF

D gene: TRBD1
clone size: once
J gene: TRBJ1-1
V gene: TRBV29-1
CDR3 DNA: TGCAGCGTTGCCCGACAGGGGATGAACACTGAAGCTTTCTTT
CDR3 protein: CSVARQGMNTEAFF

D gene: TRBD2
clone size: .
J gene: TRBJ2-1
V gene: TRBV7-2
CDR3 DNA: TGTGCCAGCAGCACCGGGCGGGGGATTGGTGAGCAGTTCTTC
CDR3 protein: CASSTGRGIGEQFF

D gene: .
clone size: .
J gene: TRBJ1-2
V gene: TRBV30
CDR3 DNA: TGTGCCTGGAGTCTACAGGGACCAAACTATGGCTACACCTTC
CDR3 protein: CAWSLQGPNYGYTF

D gene: .
clone size: .
J gene: TRBJ2-7
V gene: TRBV4-3
CDR3 DNA: TGCGCCAGCAGCCAAGATTGGAGGGATTCCTACGAGCAGTACTTC
CDR3 protein: CASSQDWRDSYEQYF

D gene: TRBD2
clone size: .
J gene: TRBJ2-3
V gene: TRBV12-5
CDR3 DNA: TGTGCTAGTGGTTTGGTCGTGGGGGGGACTAGCACAGATACGCAGTATTTT
CDR3 protein: CASGLVVGGTSTDTQYF

D gene: .
clone size: .
J gene: TRBJ1-1
V gene: TRBV29-1
CDR3 DNA: TGCAGCGGAAAGGCGACAGGGAACACTGAAGCTTTCTTT
CDR3 protein: CSGKATGNTEAFF

D gene: .
clone size: few
J gene: TRBJ2-7
V gene: TRBV21-1
CDR3 DNA: TGTGCCAGCAGCAAAGTCCGGTCCTCCTACGGGCAGTACTTC
CDR3 protein: CASSKVRSSYGQYF

D gene: .
clone size: .
J gene: TRBJ2-1
V gene: TRBV14
CDR3 DNA: TGTGCCAGCAGCCAAGTACGAAATGAGCAGTTCTTC
CDR3 protein: CASSQVRNEQFF

D gene: .
clone size: .
J gene: TRBJ2-5
V gene: TRBV10-3
CDR3 DNA: TGTGCCATCAGTGAGCGGGGTGGGGAGACCCAGTACTTC
CDR3 protein: CAISERGGETQYF

D gene: .
clone size: .
J gene: TRBJ1-2
V gene: TRBV5-1
CDR3 DNA: TGCGCCAGCAGCTTGCAGGGTGAATATGGCTACACCTTC
CDR3 protein: CASSLQGEYGYTF

D gene: .
clone size: .
J gene: TRBJ1-4
V gene: TRBV30
CDR3 DNA: TGTGCCTGGAGTGCTCGACAAGGCGAAAAACTGTTTTTT
CDR3 protein: CAWSARQGEKLFF

D gene: TRBD1
clone size: .
J gene: TRBJ1-1
V gene: TRBV5-1
CDR3 DNA: TGCGCCAGCAGCATATACCCGACAGACAGGGTTGTGAACACTGAAGCTTTCTTT
CDR3 protein: CASSIYPTDRVVNTEAFF

D gene: .
clone size: .
J gene: TRBJ1-5
V gene: TRBV6-1
CDR3 DNA: TGTGCCAGCAGTGAGCAGCCCCAGCATTTT
CDR3 protein: CASSEQPQHF

D gene: .
clone size: .
J gene: TRBJ1-2
V gene: TRBV29-1
CDR3 DNA: TGCAGCGTTGGAGTAGACTACTATGGCTACACCTTC
CDR3 protein: CSVGVDYYGYTF

D gene: .
clone size: .
J gene: TRBJ1-2
V gene: TRBV29-1
CDR3 DNA: TGCAGCGTTCGGAAACGGCAGGCCCTTGACTATGGCTACACCTTC
CDR3 protein: CSVRKRQALDYGYTF

D gene: .
clone size: few
J gene: TRBJ1-4
V gene: TRBV4-3
CDR3 DNA: TGCGCCAGCAGCCAAGTAGAGAGGGTGAGAAACGAAAAACTGTTTTTT
CDR3 protein: CASSQVERVRNEKLFF

D gene: TRBD1
clone size: .
J gene: TRBJ2-3
V gene: TRBV5-1
CDR3 DNA: TGCGCCAGCAGCTTGGAGGGGACAGGTGGCACAGATACGCAGTATTTT
CDR3 protein: CASSLEGTGGTDTQYF

D gene: TRBD1
clone size: .
J gene: TRBJ2-4
V gene: TRBV5-6
CDR3 DNA: TGTGCCAGCAGCTTGGACCGGCAGGGGGCCACCTTC
CDR3 protein: CASSLDRQGATF

D gene: .
clone size: .
J gene: TRBJ1-2
V gene: TRBV11-2
CDR3 DNA: TGTGCCAGCAGCCCGCTCGGTGGAGCGGGGTATGGCTACACCTTC
CDR3 protein: CASSPLGGAGYGYTF

D gene: .
clone size: .
J gene: TRBJ2-1
V gene: TRBV7-6
CDR3 DNA: TGTGCCAGCAGCTTCGGGGGTTATGAGCAGTTCTTC
CDR3 protein: CASSFGGYEQFF

D gene: TRBD1
clone size: .
J gene: TRBJ2-7
V gene: TRBV7-2
CDR3 DNA: TGTGCCAGCAGCGGAAGGACAGGTCCTGAGTACGAGCAGTACTTC
CDR3 protein: CASSGRTGPEYEQYF

D gene: .
clone size: .
J gene: TRBJ1-1
V gene: TRBV25-1
CDR3 DNA: TGTGCCAGCAGGGCGAGGGCCCTGAGGAACACTGAAGCTTTCTTT
CDR3 protein: CASRARALRNTEAFF

D gene: TRBD2
clone size: .
J gene: TRBJ2-1
V gene: TRBV29-1
CDR3 DNA: TGCAGCGTTGGACTAGCGGCCACCTACAATGAGCAGTTCTTC
CDR3 protein: CSVGLAATYNEQFF

D gene: .
clone size: .
J gene: TRBJ1-1
V gene: TRBV2
CDR3 DNA: TGTGCCAGCAGTTCCACAGAGAACACTGAAGCTTTCTTT
CDR3 protein: CASSSTENTEAFF

D gene: TRBD2
clone size: few
J gene: TRBJ2-1
V gene: TRBV29-1
CDR3 DNA: TGCAGCGCCTCGCGGGAGGGCGATGAGCAGTTCTTC
CDR3 protein: CSASREGDEQFF

D gene: .
clone size: .
J gene: TRBJ1-2
V gene: TRBV29-1
CDR3 DNA: TGCAGCGTTGTATCCAGGATGAATTCCTATGGCTACACCTTC
CDR3 protein: CSVVSRMNSYGYTF

D gene: .
clone size: .
J gene: TRBJ1-2
V gene: TRBV4-3
CDR3 DNA: TGCGCCAGCAGCCAAGGGTGGTCGGGGGTTTACACCTTC
CDR3 protein: CASSQGWSGVYTF

D gene: .
clone size: .
J gene: TRBJ1-1
V gene: TRBV30
CDR3 DNA: TGTGCCTGGAGTGTGAGCGGGGGGTGGAACACTGAAGCTTTCTTT
CDR3 protein: CAWSVSGGWNTEAFF

D gene: TRBD1
clone size: .
J gene: TRBJ2-5
V gene: TRBV5-1
CDR3 DNA: TGCGCCAGCAGCCGCTCTGACAGGGGCAACGGGGAGACCCAGTACTTC
CDR3 protein: CASSRSDRGNGETQYF

D gene: .
clone size: .
J gene: TRBJ2-7
V gene: TRBV29-1
CDR3 DNA: TGCAGCGCCATACCAGGGACCACCTACGAGCAGTACTTC
CDR3 protein: CSAIPGTTYEQYF

D gene: .
clone size: once
J gene: TRBJ1-6
V gene: TRBV7-2
CDR3 DNA: TGTGCCAGCAGCTTTAACTATTCACCCCTCCACTTT
CDR3 protein: CASSFNYSPLHF

D gene: .
clone size: .
J gene: TRBJ2-7
V gene: TRBV9
CDR3 DNA: TGTGCCAGCAGCGAGACAGGTCATAAAGGAGTCTACGAGCAGTACTTC
CDR3 protein: CASSETGHKGVYEQYF

D gene: TRBD2
clone size: few
J gene: TRBJ2-1
V gene: TRBV2
CDR3 DNA: TGTGCCAGCAGGCCACTCCAACCGGGACTAGCGGACAATGAGCAGTTCTTC
CDR3 protein: CASRPLQPGLADNEQFF

D gene: .
clone size: .
J gene: TRBJ1-5
V gene: TRBV19
CDR3 DNA: TGTGCCAGTAGTATTCTTCAGGGTAATCAGCCCCAGCATTTT
CDR3 protein: CASSILQGNQPQHF

D gene: .
clone size: .
J gene: TRBJ1-2
V gene: TRBV7-2
CDR3 DNA: TGTGCCAGCAGCCCCCAGATCGGGGGCGGCATTTATGGCTACACCTTC
CDR3 protein: CASSPQIGGGIYGYTF

D gene: TRBD2
clone size: .
J gene: TRBJ2-1
V gene: TRBV7-2
CDR3 DNA: TGTGCCAGCTCTCCTCAGGGACTAGCGGGGTACAATGAGCAGTTCTTC
CDR3 protein: CASSPQGLAGYNEQFF

D gene: .
clone size: .
J gene: TRBJ1-1
V gene: TRBV18
CDR3 DNA: TGTGCCAGCTCTACCGGGACGGTCGAAGCTTTCTTT
CDR3 protein: CASSTGTVEAFF

D gene: TRBD1
clone size: few
J gene: TRBJ2-7
V gene: TRBV2
CDR3 DNA: TGTGCCAGCAGCACAGGGGCCCCCATTTACGAGCAGTACTTC
CDR3 protein: CASSTGAPIYEQYF

D gene: .
clone size: .
J gene: TRBJ1-2
V gene: TRBV29-1
CDR3 DNA: TGCAGCGTTGAAGAGGCAGGGGATCCTAACTATGGCTACACCTTC
CDR3 protein: CSVEEAGDPNYGYTF

D gene: .
clone size: .
J gene: TRBJ1-2
V gene: TRBV30
CDR3 DNA: TGTGCGTCACTCGCAGCCTATGGCTACACCTTC
CDR3 protein: CASLAAYGYTF

D gene: TRBD1
clone size: .
J gene: TRBJ2-1
V gene: TRBV7-3
CDR3 DNA: TGTGCCAGCAGCGCCCGGGACAGGTACAATGAGCAGTTCTTC
CDR3 protein: CASSARDRYNEQFF

D gene: TRBD2
clone size: .
J gene: TRBJ2-1
V gene: TRBV30
CDR3 DNA: TGTGCCTGGAGGGGCCCGGCTAGCGGGGAGTACAATGAGCAGTTCTTC
CDR3 protein: CAWRGPASGEYNEQFF